This entry lists 25 T cell receptor beta chains sequenced from one sample in a study of T-cell memory formation after mild COVID-19. TCRdb used MiXCR to reprocess the 5' RACE reads, holding one entry per CDR3 protein. The table has fewer than 550,000 distinct CDR3 sequences, around 18% seen once. Sequencing used PBMCs or a T cell subset sorted from them (not recorded which). Source of these receptors: an adult woman who had mild COVID-19 (a few samples of this study predate the infection). Cell type and time point are not known.

The chain uses TRBV7-9 and TRBJ1-4; D may be TRBD1 (5 bases). Per the germline V gene, CDR1 is SEHNR and CDR2 is FQNEAQ (reference sequence). V lost 3 bases, J lost 7 bases, and 15 bases lay in between. There are 15 residues in the CDR3. CDR3 sequence reads: CASSFRGDRGEKLFF. The CDR3 nucleotides read TGTGCCAGCAGCTTTCGGGGGGATCGGGGTGAAAAACTGTTTTTT.

The CDR3, as DNA: TGCGCCAGCAGCACGGGACTAGCGGAATACGAGCAGTACTTC. It specifies CASSTGLAEYEQYF. This chain uses TRBV4-3 with TRBJ2-7; 11 bases map to TRBD2. Germline lookup yields CDR1 LGHNA and CDR2 YSLEER. The CDR3 contains 14 residues. The junction had 4 bases not matched to a gene; V was cut back by 5 bases and J by 4 bases.

This clonotype was detected a few times. The CDR3 sequence: CSVDSTGIGYGYTF. Here the CDR3 DNA reads TGCAGCGTTGACTCGACAGGGATCGGCTATGGCTACACCTTC. The gene calls are TRBV29-1 and TRBJ1-2; 7 nucleotides agree with TRBD1. V trimming: 3 bases; J trimming: 4 bases; junction bases outside the gene matches: 8. CDR1 SQVTM and CDR2 ANQGSEA come from the germline V gene. The CDR3 runs 14 residues.

The sample holds a few counts of this clonotype. This chain connects TRBV4-3 to TRBJ2-7; D possibly corresponds to TRBD2 (7 bases). Germline-derived CDR1 and CDR2 are LGHNA and YSLEER. CDR3 length: 16 amino acids. The V and J ends lost 0 bases and 5 bases respectively, with 17 bases between them. Here the CDR3 reads CASSQDPRGGVNEQYF. The CDR3 nucleotides read TGCGCCAGCAGCCAAGATCCCCGAGGGGGGGTGAACGAGCAGTACTTC.

This sequence joins TRBV2 and TRBJ2-7; D remains unclear. The V and J ends lost 8 bases and 2 bases respectively, with 13 bases between them. The V gene's germline CDR1 is SNHLY and CDR2 FYNNEI. The CDR3 is 13 residues long. CDR3 sequence: CASSRPGAYEQYF. The CDR3 nucleotides are TGTGCCAGCTCCCGACCAGGAGCCTACGAGCAGTACTTC.

This clonotype was counted a few times. V usage is TRBV18 and J usage is TRBJ1-1, with 7 bases aligning to TRBD1. The V gene end was trimmed by 3 bases and the J gene end by 5 bases; junction bases not matched to a gene: 6. CDR1 and CDR2 from the germline V gene are KGHSH and LQKENI. This CDR3 region has 14 residues. The CDR3 DNA sequence: TGTGCCAGCTCACCCCGACAGGGAGAAACTGAAGCTTTCTTT. Amino acid sequence: CASSPRQGETEAFF.

This clonotype was seen more than once but under ten times. The J gene is TRBJ1-2, the V gene TRBV9; D possibly corresponds to TRBD1 (5 bases). V was trimmed by 3 bases and J by 3 bases, leaving 12 bases between them. There are 14 residues in the CDR3. Germline-derived CDR1 and CDR2 are SGDLS and YYNGEE. As DNA, the CDR3 is TGTGCCAGCAGCGAGGAGACAGCGGACTATGGCTACACCTTC. Protein sequence: CASSEETADYGYTF. Filled out from reference TRBV9 and TRBJ1-2, the complete variable domain reads DSGVTQTPKHLITATGQRVTLRCSPRSGDLSVYWYQQSLDQGLQFLIQYYNGEERAKGNILERFSAQQFPDLHSELNLSSLELGDSALYFCASSEETADYGYTFGSGTRLTVV.

The chain uses TRBV4-1 and TRBJ2-3; D gene unclear. The CDR3 totals 17 residues. V lost 0 bases, J lost 2 bases, and 15 bases lay in between. CDR1 MGHRA and CDR2 YSYEKL come from the germline V gene. CDR3 in amino acids: CASSQEGHGLHTDTQYF. For the CDR3, the DNA is TGCGCCAGCAGCCAAGAGGGTCATGGCTTACACACAGATACGCAGTATTTT.

The V call is TRBV23-1, the J call TRBJ2-5; tentative D call: TRBD2 (6 bases). TRBV23-1 is classed as an ORF, of uncertain function. Trimming pared 0 bases from V and 5 bases from J, leaving 13 bases between. The CDR3 is 15 amino acids. The CDR3 DNA reads TGCGCCAGCAGTCAATCGGAGGCAGGAGGGGAGACCCAGTACTTC. Its translation is CASSQSEAGGETQYF.

The V gene is TRBV20-1, the J gene TRBJ1-5; 8 bases line up with TRBD1. J gave up 3 bases and V 6 bases, and 7 bases lay outside the gene matches. CDR1 and CDR2 from the germline V gene are DFQATT and SNEGSKA (reference sequence). This CDR3 spans 14 amino acids. In DNA form, the CDR3 reads TGCAGTGCCCTACCAGGGGGCCCCAATCAGCCCCAGCATTTT. Translation gives CSALPGGPNQPQHF.

This clonotype came up a few times. The CDR3 region is CASRPGPPTDTQYF. In DNA, the CDR3 is TGCGCCAGCAGACCCGGGCCTCCCACAGATACGCAGTATTTT. This sequence joins TRBV5-1 and TRBJ2-3, with unresolved D. The germline CDR1 and CDR2 sequences are SGHRS and YFSETQ. V was clipped by 5 bases and J by 2 bases, with 12 bases between them. The CDR3 extends over 14 amino acids.

At least ten counts were recorded for this clonotype. The V call is TRBV7-2, the J call TRBJ1-1; D is possibly TRBD1 (6 bases). Trimming took 2 bases from V and 11 from J, leaving 12 bases between them. This CDR3 region has 12 residues. Germline lookup yields CDR1 SGHTA and CDR2 FQGNSA. The CDR3 nucleotides are TGTGCCAGCAGCTTACCCCCGCAGGGGGCTTTCTTT. Protein product: CASSLPPQGAFF.

The V gene is TRBV6-5, the J gene TRBJ1-1, with D unresolved. The germline V and J ends were trimmed by 5 bases and 2 bases, with 15 bases remaining between them. This CDR3 has 15 residues. Germline-derived CDR1 and CDR2 are MNHEY and SVGAGI. In DNA form, the CDR3 reads TGTGCCAGCAGTAGAAATCGAGGCGTTAACACTGAAGCTTTCTTT. It codes for CASSRNRGVNTEAFF.

The rearrangement uses TRBV6-5 and TRBJ2-1; 7 bases are shared with TRBD2. Germline loops: CDR1 MNHEY, CDR2 SVGAGI. Trimming at V came to 9 bases and at J to 0 bases, leaving 5 bases not matched to a gene. The CDR3 extends over 14 amino acids. Here the CDR3 reads CASQRDASYNEQFF. CDR3 coding DNA: TGTGCCAGTCAGCGGGATGCCTCCTACAATGAGCAGTTCTTC.

The gene calls are TRBV25-1 and TRBJ1-5; TRBD1 agrees at 8 bases. CDR3 size: 14 residues. V lost 6 bases to trimming and J lost 4 bases; unmatched junction nucleotides: 5. Germline CDR1 is MGHDK and CDR2 is SYGVNS. The CDR3 DNA sequence: TGTGCCAGCAGGGAGACAGGGGTTAATCAGCCCCAGCATTTT. Translating gives CASRETGVNQPQHF.

The chain has TRBV7-3 and TRBJ2-7, with TRBD1 matching 7 bases. The CDR3 contains 14 residues. Per the germline V gene, CDR1 is SGHTA and CDR2 is FQGTGA. Germline trimming cut 2 bases from V and 3 bases from J; bases unmatched to any gene: 4. CDR3 region: CASSLGPGGYEQYF. CDR3 DNA: TGTGCCAGCAGCTTAGGGCCAGGGGGCTACGAGCAGTACTTC.

The chain uses TRBV12-3 or TRBV12-4 and TRBJ1-5; D is undetermined. The CDR3 extends over 15 amino acids. V was clipped by 6 bases and J by 1 base, with 13 bases between them. In DNA, the CDR3 is TGTGCCAGCAGCCTATTGGGTCTCAGCAATCAGCCCCAGCATTTT. Translating it yields CASSLLGLSNQPQHF.

This clonotype showed up many times. The chain has TRBV4-2 and TRBJ2-7; 9 bases map to TRBD2. V shed 0 bases and J 6 bases; nucleotides not matched to a gene: 6. The V gene's germline CDR1 is LGHNA and CDR2 YNFKEQ. This CDR3 region has 15 residues. CDR3 nucleotides: TGTGCCAGCAGCCAAGATATAGCGGGGGTCGGCGAGCAGTACTTC. Protein: CASSQDIAGVGEQYF.

This clonotype has only a few counts. The chain recombines TRBV19 with TRBJ1-1; 7 bases map to TRBD1. Germline V gene sequence: CDR1 LNHDA, CDR2 SQIVND (reference sequence). This CDR3 is built from 14 residues. The J segment lost 0 bases and the V segment lost 7 bases, leaving 5 bases of the junction unmatched. The CDR3 DNA follows: TGTGCCAGTAAAATCACAGGGGTGAACACTGAAGCTTTCTTT. This sequence encodes CASKITGVNTEAFF.

This CDR3 reads CASRLMRTTGGTDTQYF. For the CDR3, the DNA is TGCGCCAGCAGGTTGATGCGCACGACAGGGGGCACAGATACGCAGTATTTT. This chain links TRBV5-1 with TRBJ2-3, with 8 nucleotides matching TRBD1. The germline V gene has CDR1 SGHRS and CDR2 YFSETQ. V gave up 5 bases and J gave up 1 base; unmatched junction bases: 12. This CDR3 has 17 residues.

In its sample, this clonotype was seen a few times. The rearrangement uses TRBV5-1 and TRBJ2-3, with 8 bases aligning to TRBD1. The CDR3 has 15 residues. V lost 5 bases and J lost 2; bases outside the gene matches: 7. Germline-derived CDR1 and CDR2 are SGHRS and YFSETQ. The CDR3 bases are TGCGCCAGCAGACGGACAGGGCGAAACACAGATACGCAGTATTTT. Translated: CASRRTGRNTDTQYF.

The rearrangement joins TRBV12-3 or TRBV12-4 to TRBJ2-1; tentatively, D is TRBD1 or TRBD2 (5 bases each). Trimming pared 3 bases from V and 0 bases from J, leaving 12 bases between. The CDR3 has 16 amino acids. The CDR3 sequence: CASSFGWDLSYNEQFF. DNA of the CDR3: TGTGCCAGCAGTTTCGGGTGGGACCTCTCCTACAATGAGCAGTTCTTC.

The rearrangement joins TRBV7-2 to TRBJ2-1, with 14 bases fitting TRBD2. V lost 6 bases to trimming and J lost 7 bases; unmatched junction nucleotides: 5. CDR1 is SGHTA and CDR2 is FQGNSA in the germline V gene. The CDR3 covers 15 residues. This CDR3 reads CASRTSGGAGNEQFF. CDR3 DNA: TGTGCCAGCAGGACTAGCGGGGGGGCCGGGAATGAGCAGTTCTTC. The whole variable domain, remainder taken from reference TRBV7-2 and TRBJ2-1, is GAGVSQSPSNKVTEKGKDVELRCDPISGHTALYWYRQSLGQGLEFLIYFQGNSAPDKSGLPSDRFSAERTGGSVSTLTIQRTQQEDSAVYLCASRTSGGAGNEQFFGPGTRLTVL.

The chain links TRBV20-1 to TRBJ2-3; 7 nucleotides line up with TRBD2. The CDR3 runs to 15 residues. The germline V gene encodes CDR1 DFQATT and CDR2 SNEGSKA (reference sequence). The J segment lost 0 bases and the V segment lost 1 base, leaving 4 bases of the junction unmatched. Here the CDR3 reads CSARVASGSTDTQYF. For the CDR3, the DNA is TGCAGTGCTAGAGTGGCTAGCGGCAGCACAGATACGCAGTATTTT.

This clonotype was seen more than once but under ten times. This rearrangement joins TRBV5-1 to TRBJ2-7; a possible D gene is TRBD1 (6 bases). Germline assignment: CDR1 SGHRS and CDR2 YFSETQ. The CDR3 contains 13 residues. The V and J ends lost 4 bases and 3 bases respectively, with 11 bases between them. The chain's CDR3 is CASSTGTNYEQYF. The DNA for the CDR3 is TGCGCCAGCAGCACCGGGACAAACTACGAGCAGTACTTC.